This is a list of T cell receptor beta chains from one sample in a study of cytomegalovirus exposure and HLA in healthy donors. The method was immunoSEQ multiplex PCR; TCRdb's version includes in-frame clones alone and lacks a portion of them. Of more than 85,000 clones listed, over 60% are singletons. The sequenced sample was PBMCs. These receptors were taken from a male donor in good health and CMV-seropositive. The CDR3 runs from the conserved cysteine through the conserved F or W. Fields, in order: clone size, D gene, V gene, J gene, CDR3 protein, CDR3 DNA. The D gene is left open where the match is weak. Where a row states a size, it is once, few, many or the class of an expanded clone; other rows omit it.

.	.	TRBV5-1	TRBJ1-5	CASATQADQPQHF	TGCGCCAGCGCTACACAGGCAGATCAGCCCCAGCATTTT
.	.	TRBV5-1	TRBJ1-1	CASSLAGEFGTEAFF	TGCGCCAGCAGCTTGGCGGGGGAGTTTGGGACTGAAGCTTTCTTT
few	.	TRBV6-5	TRBJ1-2	CASSYSGGAGGYTF	TGTGCCAGCAGTTACTCAGGCGGGGCAGGGGGCTACACCTTC
.	.	TRBV6-1	TRBJ1-5	CASIEGGNQPQHF	TGTGCCAGCATCGAAGGGGGCAATCAGCCCCAGCATTTT
few	.	TRBV5-6	TRBJ1-1	CASSLYTGPAFF	TGTGCCAGCAGCTTGTATACAGGCCCCGCTTTCTTT
.	TRBD2	TRBV7-2	TRBJ2-7	CASSLVASGGSYEQYF	TGTGCCAGCAGCTTAGTGGCTAGCGGGGGATCCTACGAGCAGTACTTC
.	.	TRBV2	TRBJ2-2	CASSEAGGTGELFF	TGTGCCAGCAGTGAAGCGGGGGGCACCGGGGAGCTGTTTTTT
.	.	TRBV18	TRBJ1-2	CASSPRHGSYTF	TGTGCCAGCTCACCCCGACACGGCAGCTACACCTTC
.	TRBD1	TRBV30	TRBJ1-3	CACGGQPGNTIYF	TGTGCCTGTGGGGGACAGCCTGGAAACACCATATATTTT
.	.	TRBV7-2	TRBJ2-5	CASSLNRGGQETQYF	TGTGCCAGCAGCTTAAACAGGGGGGGCCAAGAGACCCAGTACTTC
.	TRBD2	TRBV19	TRBJ2-5	CASSTGLAGNQETQYF	TGTGCCAGTAGTACTGGACTAGCGGGGAACCAAGAGACCCAGTACTTC
.	TRBD2	TRBV5-1	TRBJ2-1	CASSQRGPQYNEQFF	TGCGCCAGCAGCCAGCGGGGGCCGCAATACAATGAGCAGTTCTTC
.	.	TRBV9	TRBJ1-4	CASSPRTSFNEKLFF	TGTGCCAGCAGCCCTCGGACAAGCTTTAATGAAAAACTGTTTTTT
.	.	TRBV19	TRBJ2-3	CASSISRRGLHTDTQYF	TGTGCCAGTAGTATATCACGGCGGGGGCTTCACACAGATACGCAGTATTTT
.	.	TRBV2	TRBJ1-4	CASWEGEKLFF	TGTGCCAGCTGGGAGGGTGAAAAACTGTTTTTT
.	TRBD1	TRBV7-9	TRBJ1-1	CASSPDRGSTEAFF	TGTGCCAGCAGCCCGGACAGGGGTAGCACTGAAGCTTTCTTT
.	TRBD1	TRBV5-6	TRBJ2-2	CASSLAGTAYARELFF	TGTGCCAGCAGCTTGGCCGGGACAGCATACGCCCGGGAGCTGTTTTTT
.	TRBD1	TRBV13	TRBJ1-6	CASSLQGAGSPLHF	TGTGCCAGCAGCTTACAGGGGGCGGGTTCACCCCTCCACTTT
once	.	TRBV2	TRBJ1-1	CASSEGTAGGTEAFF	TGTGCCAGCAGTGAGGGAACGGCCGGGGGGACTGAAGCTTTCTTT
.	.	TRBV7-2	TRBJ1-5	CASSLGALAGARDQPQHF	TGTGCCAGCAGCTTAGGAGCCCTCGCGGGGGCCAGAGATCAGCCCCAGCATTTT
.	TRBD2	TRBV5-1	TRBJ2-3	CASSLAGGGKTDTQYF	TGCGCCAGCAGCTTGGCCGGGGGGGGCAAGACAGATACGCAGTATTTT
once	.	TRBV6-1	TRBJ1-6	CASILSYNSPLHF	TGTGCCAGCATTCTCTCCTATAATTCACCCCTCCACTTT
.	TRBD1	TRBV6-6	TRBJ1-2	CASSGTGGVGYTF	TGTGCCAGCAGTGGGACAGGGGGGGTTGGCTACACCTTC
.	TRBD1	TRBV27	TRBJ1-1	CASSLSSRGGLNTEAFF	TGTGCCAGCAGTTTATCGTCTAGAGGGGGCTTAAACACTGAAGCTTTCTTT
.	TRBD1	TRBV5-1	TRBJ1-5	CASSYSAGGIEPQHF	TGCGCCAGCAGCTACTCGGCAGGGGGCATAGAGCCCCAGCATTTT
once	TRBD2	TRBV13	TRBJ2-1	CASSQTSGGARYEQFF	TGTGCCAGCAGCCAAACTAGCGGGGGGGCTCGATATGAGCAGTTCTTC
.	TRBD1	TRBV30	TRBJ2-5	CAWRLGTVQETQYF	TGTGCCTGGAGGCTCGGGACAGTACAAGAGACCCAGTACTTC
once	.	TRBV7-2	TRBJ1-1	CASTPSGSEAFF	TGTGCCAGCACCCCCAGCGGTTCTGAAGCTTTCTTT
.	TRBD1	TRBV6-1	TRBJ2-7	CASSEKIGTGTYEQYF	TGTGCCAGCAGTGAAAAGATAGGGACAGGGACCTACGAGCAGTACTTC
.	.	TRBV7-9	TRBJ1-4	CASSFSQTTNEKLFF	TGTGCCAGCAGCTTTAGCCAGACAACTAATGAAAAACTGTTTTTT
.	.	TRBV13	TRBJ2-7	CASSRGHLYEQYF	TGTGCCAGCAGCCGCGGACACCTCTACGAGCAGTACTTC
few	.	TRBV6-1	TRBJ2-7	CASSESYGFSDSYEQYF	TGTGCCAGCAGTGAATCGTACGGGTTCAGTGATTCCTACGAGCAGTACTTC
.	.	TRBV4-1	TRBJ2-6	CASSLDSGANVLTF	TGCGCCAGCAGCTTAGATTCCGGGGCCAACGTCCTGACTTTC
.	TRBD1	TRBV10-1	TRBJ2-1	CASSESDRVSEDGYNEQFF	TGCGCCAGCAGTGAGTCGGACAGGGTTTCCGAAGATGGCTACAATGAGCAGTTCTTC
.	TRBD1	TRBV9	TRBJ1-6	CASSARQGVSSPLHF	TGTGCCAGCAGCGCTAGACAGGGGGTTAGTTCACCCCTCCACTTT
.	TRBD1	TRBV7-8	TRBJ1-1	CASSLANRGTMNTEAFF	TGTGCCAGCAGCTTAGCAAACAGGGGGACTATGAACACTGAAGCTTTCTTT
.	TRBD1	TRBV5-4	TRBJ2-7	CASSLGQGSYEQYF	TGTGCCAGCAGCTTGGGACAGGGTTCCTACGAGCAGTACTTC
.	TRBD1	TRBV29-1	TRBJ1-3	CSVDGDRDGNTIYF	TGCAGCGTTGACGGGGACAGGGATGGAAACACCATATATTTT
.	TRBD2	TRBV4-1	TRBJ2-5	CASSQGLGETQYF	TGCGCCAGCAGCCAGGGACTAGGAGAGACCCAGTACTTC
few	TRBD1	TRBV5-5	TRBJ1-4	CASSFDRGGKLFF	TGTGCCAGCAGCTTCGACAGGGGGGGAAAACTGTTTTTT
.	TRBD2	TRBV9	TRBJ2-3	CASSAGLAGGTDTQYF	TGTGCCAGCAGCGCAGGACTAGCGGGGGGGACAGATACGCAGTATTTT
.	TRBD1	TRBV5-1	TRBJ1-6	CASSTGTGGAYNSPLHF	TGCGCCAGCAGCACGGGGACAGGGGGCGCGTACAATTCACCCCTCCACTTT
.	TRBD1	TRBV7-9	TRBJ1-4	CASSPGQFNEKLFF	TGTGCCAGCAGTCCGGGACAGTTTAATGAAAAACTGTTTTTT
few	TRBD1	TRBV18	TRBJ1-2	CASSRTDRDYGYTF	TGTGCCAGCTCACGAACGGACAGGGACTATGGCTACACCTTC
.	.	TRBV6-1	TRBJ1-1	CASSEGRTLGNTEAFF	TGTGCCAGCAGTGAGGGGCGGACCCTCGGGAACACTGAAGCTTTCTTT
.	.	TRBV30	TRBJ1-1	CAWGQFSNTEAFF	TGTGCCTGGGGACAGTTTTCGAACACTGAAGCTTTCTTT
once	TRBD1	TRBV7-9	TRBJ1-2	CASSRSDRAGGTF	TGTGCCAGCAGCCGTTCCGACAGGGCTGGGGGCACCTTC
.	.	TRBV4-2	TRBJ1-2	CASSQDSGNYGYTF	TGTGCCAGCAGCCAAGATTCGGGGAACTATGGCTACACCTTC
.	.	TRBV6-5	TRBJ2-1	CASTEAGVKGNEQFF	TGTGCCAGCACCGAGGCAGGGGTTAAGGGCAATGAGCAGTTCTTC
.	.	TRBV5-4	TRBJ1-1	CASSLKTGVYVNTEAFF	TGTGCCAGCAGCTTGAAGACAGGCGTTTACGTGAACACTGAAGCTTTCTTT
.	.	TRBV27	TRBJ1-1	CASGGMDTEAFF	TGTGCCAGTGGGGGGATGGACACTGAAGCTTTCTTT
.	TRBD1	TRBV7-8	TRBJ2-5	CASNPRGRPQETQYF	TGTGCCAGCAACCCGAGGGGGCGGCCTCAAGAGACCCAGTACTTC
.	TRBD1	TRBV5-1	TRBJ1-1	CASSLGDRVFSPEAFF	TGCGCCAGCAGCTTGGGGGACAGGGTGTTCTCCCCTGAAGCTTTCTTT